The 12 T cell receptor beta chains below were found in one sample sequenced in a study of OX40 agonist ivuxolimab in advanced cancers. Clones were read by immunoSEQ multiplex PCR, and TCRdb kept only the in-frame ones, dropping some. The repertoire holds some 65,000 clones, with roughly 85% as singletons. The material sequenced was CD4+ or CD8+ T cells sorted from blood, taken in a trial of the OX40 agonist ivuxolimab. These receptors all stem from an adult with an advanced solid tumor such as melanoma, head and neck, liver or kidney cancer.

The genes are TRBV27 and TRBJ1-6; D ambiguous. Germline assignment: CDR1 MNHEY and CDR2 SMNVEV (reference sequence). The CDR3 sequence is 13 residues long. Trimming left V 11 bases short and J 0 bases short, with 8 bases between. DNA of the CDR3: TGTGCCGTCGGGATCTCCTATAATTCACCCCTCCACTTT. Its translation is CAVGISYNSPLHF.

V is TRBV5-1 and J is TRBJ2-1, with D unclear. Germline loops: CDR1 SGHRS, CDR2 YFSETQ. V lost 1 base and J lost 5, with 4 bases in between. The CDR3 consists of 12 residues. CDR3 nucleotides: TGCGCCAGCAGCTTGTCTGACAATGAGCAGTTCTTC. Protein product: CASSLSDNEQFF.

The CDR3 region is CAWNNQHGYTF. CDR3 sequence (DNA): TGTGCCTGGAATAACCAACATGGCTACACCTTC. The V gene is TRBV30, the J gene TRBJ1-2, with D unresolved. Germline V gives CDR1 GTSNPN, CDR2 SVGIG (reference sequence). V was clipped by 4 bases and J by 6 bases, with 9 bases between them. This CDR3 region has 11 residues.

The count of this clone is one. The V and J genes are TRBV2 and TRBJ1-1; D gene ambiguous. Germline CDR1 is SNHLY and CDR2 is FYNNEI. Trimming stripped 7 bases from V and 1 base from J, with 10 bases between. The CDR3 loop spans 13 amino acids. The CDR3 reads CASTSTANTEAFF. CDR3 nucleotide sequence: TGTGCCAGCACAAGTACAGCGAACACTGAAGCTTTCTTT.

The chain has TRBV27 and TRBJ2-5, with 7 bases lining up with TRBD2. From germline, CDR1 is MNHEY and CDR2 SMNVEV (reference sequence). After removal of 5 bases from V and 1 base from J, the junction contained 7 bases not matched to a gene. This CDR3 has 15 amino acids. The CDR3 loop reads CASSPRRGTQETQYF. The CDR3 nucleotides are TGTGCCAGCAGTCCCCGGCGGGGGACCCAAGAGACCCAGTACTTC.

The V gene is TRBV12-5, the J gene TRBJ2-7; 7 bases are shared with TRBD1. There are 14 residues in the CDR3. Germline CDR1 LGHNT, CDR2 FRNRAP. The V gene end was trimmed by 1 base and the J gene end by 4 bases; junction bases not matched to a gene: 4. The CDR3 DNA is TGTGCTAGTGGTTTGGGGACAGGATTTTACGAGCAGTACTTC. Translating it yields CASGLGTGFYEQYF.

The V call is TRBV18, the J call TRBJ1-5; 8 bases fit TRBD1. The CDR3 length is 14 residues. Per germline, CDR1 KGHSH and CDR2 LQKENI. The V segment lost 4 bases and the J segment 6 bases; nucleotides outside the gene matches: 5. CDR3 in DNA: TGTGCCAGCTCACGTCAGGGGGCGGCTCAGCCCCAGCATTTT. Translation gives CASSRQGAAQPQHF. Combining the CDR3 with reference TRBV18 and TRBJ1-5 gives the whole variable domain NAGVMQNPRHLVRRRGQEARLRCSPMKGHSHVYWYRQLPEEGLKFMVYLQKENIIDESGMPKERFSAEFPKEGPSILRIQQVVRGDSAAYFCASSRQGAAQPQHFGDGTRLSIL.

The chain employs TRBV5-1 and TRBJ2-1, with 9 bases that match TRBD1. V was pared by 4 bases and J by 8 bases, with 10 bases of the junction left unmatched. The CDR3 covers 15 residues. The germline V gene encodes CDR1 SGHRS and CDR2 YFSETQ. For the CDR3, the DNA is TGCGCCAGCAGCCCAACAGGGGGCGCGCCACATGAGCAGTTCTTC. Its translation: CASSPTGGAPHEQFF.

V usage is TRBV7-9 and J usage is TRBJ1-1; D is uncertain. The CDR3 consists of 15 residues. Trimming took off 4 bases at V and 1 base at J, with 13 bases between the two ends. CDR1 and CDR2 (germline): SEHNR, FQNEAQ (reference sequence). CDR3 residues: CASSSTSDGNTEAFF. As DNA, the CDR3 is TGTGCCAGCAGCTCCACTAGCGACGGGAACACTGAAGCTTTCTTT.

In its sample, this clone was seen once. The chain joins TRBV6-6 to TRBJ2-2; D call uncertain. This CDR3 is built from 12 residues. Germline values: CDR1 MNHNY, CDR2 SVGAGI (reference sequence). V was clipped by 6 bases and J by 6 bases, with 8 bases between them. The CDR3 DNA reads TGTGCCAGCAGCCCCCGGTCCGGGGAGCTGTTTTTT. Its translation: CASSPRSGELFF.

This clone was seen only once. The chain joins TRBV4-1 to TRBJ1-1; maybe TRBD1 (6 bases). The CDR3 sequence is 20 residues long. V lost 2 bases to trimming and J lost 3 bases, with 28 bases between them. Germline assignment: CDR1 MGHRA and CDR2 YSYEKL. In DNA, the CDR3 is TGCGCCAGCAGCCAACTACATCTTCATGGGGGGCGGAAGCCCTACACTGAAGCTTTCTTT. Its protein product is CASSQLHLHGGRKPYTEAFF.

V and J are TRBV19 and TRBJ1-5; 7 bases map to TRBD1. From germline, CDR1 is LNHDA and CDR2 SQIVND (reference sequence). J lost 7 bases, V lost 4 bases, and 10 bases had no gene match. CDR3 length: 15 residues. CDR3 sequence: CASSTLTGAPQPQHF. The CDR3 DNA sequence: TGTGCCAGTAGTACCTTAACAGGGGCCCCCCAGCCCCAGCATTTT.